A single T cell receptor beta chain is shown here with its context. This receptor's antigen is unknown. No qualities accompany the bases; no much larger clone lies one base away. The germline V gene (reference sequence) provides CDR1 LNHDA and CDR2 SQIVND. The CDR3 runs 15 residues from the cysteine to the phenylalanine. The retained sequence is limited to the CDR3, 45 bases, with the frame set at the first base. V gives up 0 bases and J gives up 3 bases, and the segment between their germline ends measures 9 bases. This record comes from a study of regulatory T cells in long-lasting Graves disease (dated by TCRdb to the early 2020s). Regarding the complete study: To count as having persistent Graves' disease, a patient had to have received antithyroid drug treatment for over 5 years with TSH receptor autoantibodies remaining persistently positive. This study used TCR sequencing and RNA sequencing of peripheral blood to compare persistent Graves' disease patients against newly diagnosed Graves' disease patients. The study was conducted in China and was registered as a clinical trial. TCR sequencing covered about 13 persistent and roughly 20 newly diagnosed Graves' disease patients, around 35 samples in total. In the clinical cohort, patients with persistent Graves' disease had used antithyroid drugs for an average of about 9.3 years.

What this sample's time point label stands for: persistent/refractory GD, antithyroid drugs over 5 years with positive TRAb. RNA was extracted from PBMCs in TRIzol for both TCR sequencing and RNA sequencing. Graves' disease was diagnosed according to American Thyroid Association guidelines. Recruitment of patients was carried out at an endocrinology department in Xi'an, China. Each patient gave about 9.1 milliliters of peripheral blood, collected in an EDTA anticoagulant tube. Ficoll Paque Plus density gradient separation was used to isolate PBMCs, and no further T cell sorting was performed. An Agilent 2100 Bioanalyzer and agarose gel were used to assess RNA quality, and a NanoDrop 2000 was used to measure RNA concentration. General study outcomes and caveats: Patients with persistent disease shared more public clonotypes (over 2,500) than newly diagnosed patients did (around 980). Only peripheral blood was studied, because thyroid tissue, the primary lesion, was inaccessible. Lower TCR Shannon entropy and fewer highly expanded clones were observed in persistent Graves' disease patients than in newly diagnosed patients, which suggested clonal expansion. The small sample size was acknowledged by the authors as a limitation that may reduce accuracy. Only the TCR beta chain was sequenced and analyzed. TRBV28, TRBJ1-2 and TRBJ2-5 were preferentially used in persistent disease, while TRBV20-1 and TRBJ2-1 were favored in newly diagnosed disease.

Library preparation used multiplex PCR. Sequencing was carried out with an Illumina HiSeq 4000. TCR beta libraries were built with iRepertoire HTBI primers and Arm-PCR amplification of CDR3 regions. Gel purification was performed on PCR products prior to sequencing. Processing in the source paper ran as follows. A total of roughly 65 TRBV and under 15 TRBJ segments were identified across samples and were used for gene usage analysis of CDR3 amino acid clonotypes. COPE and FqMerger were used to merge the filtered high-quality paired reads into contigs. BLAST was used to align contigs to the IMGT TRBV, TRBD and TRBJ reference genes, and CDR3 was defined following IMGT. Any clonotype with a frequency above 0.1% was counted as a highly expanded clone. Shannon entropy served as the measure of repertoire diversity, while the Gini coefficient captured V-J evenness. Public clonotypes were defined as clonotypes shared by more than one individual. The public reads were reanalyzed by TCRdb: fastp trimming at Q25, MiXCR alignment, in-frame beta chains only. One record per CDR3 amino acid sequence lists the most common genes and DNA. The V and J calls reflect TCRdb's pipeline rather than the authors' work. The sample profile shows 420,000 or so distinct CDR3 sequences; 20% to 25% of them were found once. Roughly 30% of the sample is in the top ten clones.

The chain is encoded by TRBV19 joined to TRBJ1-5; the best D guess is TRBD1, with 5 bases matching. The sample consisted of peripheral blood mononuclear cells (PBMCs), taken when the disease was refractory, from a patient treated with antithyroid drugs. This TCR came from a female donor with Graves disease. The CDR3 has the sequence CASSIDRDFNQPQHF. At the DNA level, the sequence is TGTGCCAGTAGTATAGACAGGGACTTCAATCAGCCCCAGCATTTT.